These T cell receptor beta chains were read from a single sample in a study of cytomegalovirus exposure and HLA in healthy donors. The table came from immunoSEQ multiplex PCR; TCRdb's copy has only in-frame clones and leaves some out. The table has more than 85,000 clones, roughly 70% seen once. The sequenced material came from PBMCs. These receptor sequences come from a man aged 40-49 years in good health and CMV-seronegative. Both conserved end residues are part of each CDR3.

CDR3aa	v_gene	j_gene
CASSLALQEGYTF	TRBV7-2	TRBJ1-2
CASSPRESDRGNTIYF	TRBV18	TRBJ1-3
CASSPGTGDSNQPQHF	TRBV7-8	TRBJ1-5
CASSPAGLSYNEQFF	TRBV18	TRBJ2-1
CATSRDRGSSYEQYF	TRBV15	TRBJ2-7
CSSSSTGSEQYF	TRBV7-9	TRBJ2-7
CASSQDQTGFTGELFF	TRBV4-1	TRBJ2-2
CASSQGGQVAMNTEAFF	TRBV4-1	TRBJ1-1
CASSIWTGGGRNEQFF	TRBV9	TRBJ2-1
CASSPRGDYEQYF	TRBV18	TRBJ2-7
CASSGPRDSGHYGYTF	TRBV25-1	TRBJ1-2
CASSGFGITDVTLNYGYTF	TRBV2	TRBJ1-2
CASSQRTGTYEQYF	TRBV4-3	TRBJ2-7
CASSPPELAGSSYEQYF	TRBV18	TRBJ2-7
CASSFRGTGRTDTQYF	TRBV27	TRBJ2-3
CSVDRDRGLAFF	TRBV29-1	TRBJ1-1
CASRITVLREQFF	TRBV6-5	TRBJ2-1
CASSHRGTSLSRDTQYF	TRBV14	TRBJ2-3
CASSESRSGDIQYF	TRBV2	TRBJ2-4
CASSERGILIPGELFF	TRBV6-1	TRBJ2-2
CASRGAGAEKLFF	TRBV5-1	TRBJ1-4
CASKRTREAYEQYF	TRBV2	TRBJ2-7
CASSVGLTGDGGEKTQYF	TRBV9	TRBJ2-5
CASSSGTGALETQYF	TRBV5-1	TRBJ2-5
CASSRDREGIQYF	TRBV5-8	TRBJ2-4
CASSFGQVNQPQHF	TRBV5-5	TRBJ1-5
CASSVSGNTIYF	TRBV10-1	TRBJ1-3